This is a list of T cell receptor beta chains from one sample in a study of T cell responses to AZD1222 COVID-19 vaccine. Some clones are missing from TCRdb's copy, which holds only in-frame ones; the method was immunoSEQ multiplex PCR. The data contain about 110,000 clones, 90% to 95% of them singletons. The sample here was peripheral blood, taken on day 0 of AZD1222 vaccination. The receptors come from an adult in good health. Each CDR3 is given with its conserved first and last residue. A D gene is named only where the DNA matches it firmly.

J gene | V gene | D gene | CDR3 DNA | CDR3 protein
TRBJ2-3 | TRBV12-3/TRBV12-4 | . | TGTGCCAGCAGTTTAGCCCGCGTGGGGGGGCAGTATTTT | CASSLARVGGQYF
TRBJ2-5 | TRBV14 | . | TGTGCCAGCAGCCATCTTACAGGAATCCAAGAGACCCAGTACTTC | CASSHLTGIQETQYF
TRBJ1-1 | TRBV30 | . | TGTGCCTGGATTGGGGGCTATAACACTGAAGCTTTCTTT | CAWIGGYNTEAFF
TRBJ2-5 | TRBV12-3/TRBV12-4 | . | TGTGCCAGCAGTTTACAAGAAAGGGAGACCCAGTACTTC | CASSLQERETQYF
TRBJ2-7 | TRBV4-3 | . | TGCGCCAGCAGCCCCACAGGGCTGTTAGGAGGTTACGAGCAGTACTTC | CASSPTGLLGGYEQYF
TRBJ2-7 | TRBV5-3 | . | TGTGCCAGAAGCTTGGATTCGGTACCTTACGAGCAGTACTTC | CARSLDSVPYEQYF
TRBJ2-1 | TRBV9 | TRBD2 | TGTGCCAGCAGCGTAGGCGGGGGAAGCAATGAGCAGTTCTTC | CASSVGGGSNEQFF
TRBJ1-5 | TRBV29-1 | . | TGCAGCGTTGGGGGTTTCGGAGATCAGCCCCAGCATTTT | CSVGGFGDQPQHF
TRBJ1-2 | TRBV5-4 | TRBD1 | TGTGCCAGCAGCAGAAGGGACAGGGTGGTTCCTGGCTACACCTTC | CASSRRDRVVPGYTF
TRBJ2-3 | TRBV11-3 | TRBD1 | TGTGCCAGCAGCTTCAACGGACAGGCCACAGATACGCAGTATTTT | CASSFNGQATDTQYF